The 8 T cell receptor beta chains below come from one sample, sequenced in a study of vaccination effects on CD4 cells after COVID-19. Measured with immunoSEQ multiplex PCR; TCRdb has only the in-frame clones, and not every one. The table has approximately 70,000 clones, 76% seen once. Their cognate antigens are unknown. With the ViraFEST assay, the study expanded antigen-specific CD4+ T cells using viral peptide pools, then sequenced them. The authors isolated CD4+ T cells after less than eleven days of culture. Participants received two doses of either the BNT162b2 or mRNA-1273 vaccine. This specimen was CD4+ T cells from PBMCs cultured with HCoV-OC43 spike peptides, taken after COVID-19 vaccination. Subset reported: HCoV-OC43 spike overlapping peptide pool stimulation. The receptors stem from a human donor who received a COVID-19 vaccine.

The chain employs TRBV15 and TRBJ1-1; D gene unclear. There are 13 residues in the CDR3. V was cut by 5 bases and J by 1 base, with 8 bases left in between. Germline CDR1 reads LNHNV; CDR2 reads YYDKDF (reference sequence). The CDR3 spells CATSSDRNTEAFF. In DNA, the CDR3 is TGTGCCACCAGCTCGGACCGGAACACTGAAGCTTTCTTT.

This CDR3 reads CATSIEGQETQYF. CDR3 in DNA: TGTGCCACCTCGATAGAAGGCCAAGAGACCCAGTACTTC. The chain links TRBV24-1 to TRBJ2-5; D is unclear. Germline CDR1 KGHDR, CDR2 SFDVKD. This CDR3 has 13 amino acids. Trimming stripped 9 bases from V and 1 base from J, with 11 bases between.

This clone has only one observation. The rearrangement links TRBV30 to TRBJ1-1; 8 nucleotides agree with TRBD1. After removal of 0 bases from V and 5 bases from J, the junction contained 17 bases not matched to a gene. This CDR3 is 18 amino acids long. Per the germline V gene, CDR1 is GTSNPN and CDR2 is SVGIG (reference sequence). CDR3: CAWSVRGATGALWTEAFF. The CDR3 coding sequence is TGTGCCTGGAGTGTACGGGGGGCGACAGGGGCACTTTGGACTGAAGCTTTCTTT.

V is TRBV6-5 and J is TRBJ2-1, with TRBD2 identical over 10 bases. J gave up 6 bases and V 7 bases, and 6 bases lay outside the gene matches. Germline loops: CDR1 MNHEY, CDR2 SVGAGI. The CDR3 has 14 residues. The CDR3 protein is CASMRSSGGNEQFF. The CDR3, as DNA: TGTGCCAGCATGAGGTCTAGCGGGGGCAATGAGCAGTTCTTC.

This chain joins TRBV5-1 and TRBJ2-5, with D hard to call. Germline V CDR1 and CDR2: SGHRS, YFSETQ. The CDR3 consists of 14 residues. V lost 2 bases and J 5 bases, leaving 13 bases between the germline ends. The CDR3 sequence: CASSLAALRETQYF. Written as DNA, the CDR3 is TGCGCCAGCAGCTTAGCAGCCCTCCGGGAGACCCAGTACTTC.

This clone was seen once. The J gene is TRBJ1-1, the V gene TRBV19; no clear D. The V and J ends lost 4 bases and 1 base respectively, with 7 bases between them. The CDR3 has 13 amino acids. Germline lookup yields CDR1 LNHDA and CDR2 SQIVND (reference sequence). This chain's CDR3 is CASSTNRNTEAFF. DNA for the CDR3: TGTGCCAGTAGTACCAACAGGAACACTGAAGCTTTCTTT.

For the CDR3, the DNA is TGCAGCGTTGGTATGATTCAAGAGACCCAGTACTTC. Its protein is CSVGMIQETQYF. The chain carries TRBV29-1 and TRBJ2-5, with D hard to call. V lost 4 bases and J lost 2, with 8 bases in between. Germline V gene sequence: CDR1 SQVTM, CDR2 ANQGSEA. The CDR3 is 12 residues long.

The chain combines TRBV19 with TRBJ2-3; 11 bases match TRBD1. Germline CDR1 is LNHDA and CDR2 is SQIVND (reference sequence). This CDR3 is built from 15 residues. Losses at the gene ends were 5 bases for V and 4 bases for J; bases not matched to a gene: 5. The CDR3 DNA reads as TGTGCCAGTAGTCAACCGGGACAGGGGGCAGATACGCAGTATTTT. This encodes CASSQPGQGADTQYF. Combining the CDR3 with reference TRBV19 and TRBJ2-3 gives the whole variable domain DGGITQSPKYLFRKEGQNVTLSCEQNLNHDAMYWYRQDPGQGLRLIYYSQIVNDFQKGDIAEGYSVSREKKESFPLTVTSAQKNPTAFYLCASSQPGQGADTQYFGPGTRLTVL.